This T cell receptor beta chain was sequenced for a study of memory CD4+ T cells and cytomegalovirus serostatus. The sort gate was single viable CD3+CD4+CD8-CD45RO+ cells for memory CD4+ T cells. Donors' CMV status reflects serum IgG against pp150, pp28, p38, p52. Clones were read by immunoSEQ multiplex PCR, and TCRdb kept only the in-frame ones, dropping some. This sample has 35,000 to 55,000 clones, with around four fifths found just once. The TCR sequence derives from an adult in good health and CMV-seronegative. The material sequenced was memory CD4+ T cells from blood.

CDR3 DNA sequence: TGTGCCAGCAGCGTAACCTTCCAAGAGACCCAGTACTTC. Amino acids: CASSVTFQETQYF. This rearrangement joins TRBV9 to TRBJ2-5; no reliable D call. Trimming removed 1 base at V and 1 base at J, with 5 bases between. The CDR3 has 13 residues. CDR1 is SGDLS, CDR2 YYNGEE, per germline.